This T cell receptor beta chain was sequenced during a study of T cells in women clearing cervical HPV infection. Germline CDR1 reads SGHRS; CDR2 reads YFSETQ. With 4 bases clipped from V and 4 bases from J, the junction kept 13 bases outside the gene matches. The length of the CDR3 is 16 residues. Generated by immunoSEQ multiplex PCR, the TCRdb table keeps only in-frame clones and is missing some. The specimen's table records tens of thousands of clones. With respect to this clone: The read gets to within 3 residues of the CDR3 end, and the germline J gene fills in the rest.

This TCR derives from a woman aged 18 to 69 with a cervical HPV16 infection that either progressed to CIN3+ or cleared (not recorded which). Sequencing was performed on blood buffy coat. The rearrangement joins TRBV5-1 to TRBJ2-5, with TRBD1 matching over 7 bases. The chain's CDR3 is CASSKSRQGRGETQYF. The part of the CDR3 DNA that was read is TGCGCCAGCAGCAAAAGTCGACAGGGTAGAGGAGAGACC.